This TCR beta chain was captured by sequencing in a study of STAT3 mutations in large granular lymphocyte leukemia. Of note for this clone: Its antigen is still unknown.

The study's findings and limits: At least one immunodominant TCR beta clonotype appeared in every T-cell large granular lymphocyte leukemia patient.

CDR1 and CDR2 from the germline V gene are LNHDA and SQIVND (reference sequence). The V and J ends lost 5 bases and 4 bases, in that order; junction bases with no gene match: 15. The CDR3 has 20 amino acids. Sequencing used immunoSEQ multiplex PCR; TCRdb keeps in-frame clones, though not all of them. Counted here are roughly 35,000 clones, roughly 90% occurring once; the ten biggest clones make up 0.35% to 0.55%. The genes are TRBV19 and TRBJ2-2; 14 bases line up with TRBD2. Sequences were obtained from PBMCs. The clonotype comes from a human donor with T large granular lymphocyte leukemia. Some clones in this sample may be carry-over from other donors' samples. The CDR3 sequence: CASSATRTSGGISVTGELFF. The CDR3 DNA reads TGTGCCAGTAGTGCAACGAGGACTAGCGGGGGGATTTCGGTCACCGGGGAGCTGTTTTTT.